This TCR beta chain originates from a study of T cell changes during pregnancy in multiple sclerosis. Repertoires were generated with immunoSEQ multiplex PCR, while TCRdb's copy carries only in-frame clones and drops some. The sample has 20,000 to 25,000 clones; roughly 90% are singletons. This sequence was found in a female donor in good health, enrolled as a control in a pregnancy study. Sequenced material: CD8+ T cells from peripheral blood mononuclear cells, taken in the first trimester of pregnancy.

The CDR3, as DNA: TGCGCCAGCAGCTTGGAGGGACAGGGGAACTACGAGCAGTACTTC. It translates to CASSLEGQGNYEQYF. The chain uses TRBV5-1 and TRBJ2-7; 10 nucleotides match TRBD1. V gave up 0 bases and J gave up 3 bases; unmatched junction bases: 3. This CDR3 comprises 15 residues. CDR1 is SGHRS and CDR2 is YFSETQ in the germline V gene.